A single T cell receptor (beta chain) is shown here with its context. These data are taken from a study of T cells in Graves' hyperthyroidism and ophthalmopathy. Whole-study context: At the time of initial diagnosis and before any treatment, peripheral blood was collected.

Researchers amplified the TCR beta CDR3 regions from RNA transcripts. First-round RT-PCR with HTBI primers amplified the TCR CDR3 region. TCRdb processed the multiplex PCR reads anew with MiXCR; each CDR3 protein has one entry. The profile shows under 350,000 distinct CDR3 sequences, around a sixth of them singletons. The CDR3 is made up of 15 amino acids. J gave up 5 bases and V 4 bases, and 8 bases lay outside the gene matches. Germline V gene sequence: CDR1 SGHRS, CDR2 YFSETQ. The receptor was isolated from a woman aged 45 to 65 with Graves' hyperthyroidism. V usage is TRBV5-1 and J usage is TRBJ1-2; the match to TRBD1 covers 10 bases. The sequenced sample was blood. CDR3 DNA sequence: TGCGCCAGCAGCAAGGGACAGGGGACTTTTTATGGCTACACCTTC. This translates into CASSKGQGTFYGYTF.